The 23 T cell receptor delta chains reported below all come from one sample, sequenced in a study of delta chains in infants with herpesvirus infections. Gamma-chain- and delta-chain-specific primers converted PBMC RNA into TCR cDNA. TCRdb re-called the RT-PCR reads with CATT. The sample records 2,500 to 3,000 delta-chain clones, more than 30% being singletons. The sequencing used peripheral blood, collected at time point 4 of longitudinal follow-up. The receptors shown here come from a human donor who was a Ugandan infant, either HIV-exposed or HIV-unexposed (not recorded which).

This clone is medium-sized. The genes are TRDV2 and TRDJ1; 13 positions match TRDD3. The CDR3 totals 17 residues. Germline V gene data show CDR1 as GEAIGNYY and CDR2 as EKD. Germline trimming cut 3 bases from V and 0 bases from J; bases unmatched to any gene: 6. CDR3 sequence: CACDPLGDTQYTDKLIF. The CDR3 DNA reads as TGTGCCTGTGACCCACTGGGGGATACGCAGTACACCGATAAACTCATCTTT.

By its share, this clone is large. The rearrangement uses TRDV3 and TRDJ1, with 9 bases matching TRDD3. V was clipped by 2 bases and J by 5 bases; unmatched bases: 9. Germline V gene lookup returns CDR1 TVYSNPD and CDR2 GDNSRS (reference sequence). This CDR3 has 14 residues. The CDR3 bases are TGTGCCTTTTTGGATACTGGGGGAAGGGATAAACTCATCTTT. Its protein is CAFLDTGGRDKLIF.

This clone has just a few counts. Other nucleotide sequences in the sample specify the same CDR3. CDR3 nucleotides: TGTGCCTGTGACACCGGGTGGGATACGAGCTCCTGGGACACCCGACAGATGTTTTTC. As protein: CACDTGWDTSSWDTRQMFF. V is TRDV2 and J is TRDJ3, with 8 bases fitting TRDD3. The CDR3 has 19 amino acids. The V gene end was trimmed by 0 bases and the J gene end by 0 bases; junction bases not matched to a gene: 6. Looked up from germline, CDR1 is GEAIGNYY and CDR2 is EKD.

This clone was detected a few times. The rearrangement uses TRDV1 and TRDJ1, with D perhaps TRDD2 (6 bases). V lost 0 bases, J lost 0 bases, and 20 bases lay in between. The CDR3 spans 19 residues. Germline V gene data show CDR1 as TSWWSYY and CDR2 as QGS. CDR3 nucleotide sequence: TGTGCTCTTGGGGAACTCCCCCCCTTCCCGGGTCCTTACACCGATAAACTCATCTTT. Amino acid sequence: CALGELPPFPGPYTDKLIF.

V is TRDV2 and J is TRDJ1; 9 nucleotides agree with TRDD3. The CDR3 is 15 residues long. The junction had 16 bases not matched to a gene; V was cut back by 7 bases and J by 8 bases. CDR1 and CDR2 from the germline V gene are GEAIGNYY and EKD. CDR3 amino acids: CAWGRLTGGKRKLIF. CDR3 coding DNA: TGTGCCTGGGGCCGGTTGACTGGGGGAAAGAGAAAACTCATCTTT.

The V call is TRAV38-2/DV8, the J call TRDJ1; 9 bases map to TRDD3. Germline-derived CDR1 and CDR2 are TSESDYY and QEAYKQQN. V dropped 0 bases and J dropped 0; count of bases not matched to a gene: 30. The CDR3 contains 25 residues. The CDR3 DNA is TGTGCTTATAGGAGCGCGTTCCTCCGGGGGATACTAGATGGAAGGTCGGAACCCTACACCGATAAACTCATCTTT. It yields the protein CAYRSAFLRGILDGRSEPYTDKLIF.

The chain links TRDV1 to TRDJ1; 9 bases agree with TRDD3. The CDR3 is made up of 20 amino acids. J gave up 2 bases and V 2 bases, and 18 bases lay outside the gene matches. The germline V gene encodes CDR1 TSWWSYY and CDR2 QGS. CDR3 residues: CALGEEESITGGGGTDKLIF. The CDR3, as DNA: TGTGCTCTTGGGGAAGAGGAGTCGATTACTGGGGGAGGGGGGACCGATAAACTCATCTTT.

Details on this clone: A read error is possible here, since a much larger clone lies one base away. Other DNA sequences in this specimen translate into the identical CDR3. The rearrangement uses TRDV2 and TRDJ2; 8 nucleotides match TRDD3. This CDR3 has 18 amino acids. The germline gives CDR1 GEAIGNYY, CDR2 EKD. V gave up 7 bases and J gave up 0 bases; unmatched junction bases: 15. The CDR3, as DNA: TGTGCCTGCGACCCTGTACTGGGGGGGGAAGCTTTGACAGCACAACTCTTCTTT. Translated: CACDPVLGGEALTAQLFF.

V is TRDV2 and J is TRDJ3; maybe TRDD3 (5 bases). The germline gives CDR1 GEAIGNYY, CDR2 EKD. Trimming shortened V by 0 bases and J by 0 bases, and 14 bases separated the two germline ends. The CDR3 covers 19 residues. This CDR3 reads CACDTVGTMSSWDTRQMFF. The DNA for the CDR3 is TGTGCCTGTGACACCGTGGGGACCATGAGCTCCTGGGACACCCGACAGATGTTTTTC.

This clone was observed a handful of times. The chain uses TRDV3 and TRDJ3; 11 bases match TRDD3. The CDR3 runs to 18 residues. V gave up 2 bases and J gave up 2 bases; unmatched junction bases: 8. The germline CDR1 and CDR2 sequences are TVYSNPD and GDNSRS (reference sequence). DNA of the CDR3: TGTGCCTTTCCGTCGCTGGGGGATACCGCCTGGGACACCCGACAGATGTTTTTC. Translated, it gives CAFPSLGDTAWDTRQMFF.

The chain couples TRDV2 to TRDJ1; 10 nucleotides line up with TRDD3. The length of the CDR3 is 20 residues. J was trimmed by 0 bases and V by 3 bases; bases with no gene match: 18. Germline V gene data show CDR1 as GEAIGNYY and CDR2 as EKD. The CDR3 sequence is CACDPIPGGDTQGYTDKLIF. The DNA for the CDR3 is TGTGCCTGTGACCCGATTCCTGGGGGGGATACGCAAGGGTACACCGATAAACTCATCTTT.

This clone is large within its sample. This sequence joins TRDV1 and TRDJ1; weak D call: TRDD3 (5 bases). This CDR3 is 18 amino acids long. Germline V CDR1 and CDR2: TSWWSYY, QGS. Trimming took 4 bases from V and 0 from J, leaving 21 bases between them. The CDR3 spells CALGGLRRWVKYTDKLIF. The CDR3 bases are TGTGCTCTTGGGGGACTACGGCGCTGGGTTAAATACACCGATAAACTCATCTTT.

The chain couples TRDV1 to TRDJ1; D might be TRDD2 or TRDD3, each matching 6 bases. This CDR3 comprises 23 residues. Germline V gives CDR1 TSWWSYY, CDR2 QGS. V lost 2 bases, J lost 0 bases, and 34 bases lay in between. The chain's CDR3 is CALGESTFLPSTLGSPYTDKLIF. Written as DNA, the CDR3 is TGTGCTCTTGGGGAAAGTACTTTCCTTCCGTCTACCCTGGGGAGCCCATACACCGATAAACTCATCTTT.

There are a few counts of this clone. The J gene is TRDJ1, the V gene TRDV2; 9 nucleotides match TRDD3. Germline values: CDR1 GEAIGNYY, CDR2 EKD. After removal of 4 bases from V and 6 bases from J, the junction contained 5 bases not matched to a gene. The CDR3 spans 13 residues. CDR3: CACEYWGTNKLIF. For the CDR3, the DNA is TGTGCCTGTGAGTACTGGGGGACCAATAAACTCATCTTT.

In this sample, this clone turned up a few times. The V gene is TRDV2, the J gene TRDJ2, with D possibly TRDD3 on 6 matching bases. CDR1 GEAIGNYY and CDR2 EKD come from the germline V gene. V lost 3 bases and J 4 bases, leaving 17 bases between the germline ends. CDR3 size: 16 residues. The CDR3 spells CACDSVGATRTAQLFF. The CDR3 region has the DNA TGTGCCTGTGACTCCGTGGGGGCTACCCGGACAGCACAACTCTTCTTT.

The chain has TRDV2 and TRDJ1, with 11 bases fitting TRDD3. With V trimmed by 3 bases and J by 4 bases, 12 bases remained unmatched. CDR3 size: 17 residues. In germline, CDR1 is GEAIGNYY, CDR2 EKD. The CDR3 is CACDSVLGDRMGDKLIF. DNA of the CDR3: TGTGCCTGTGACTCGGTACTGGGGGATAGGATGGGCGATAAACTCATCTTT.

With respect to this clone: At one of its ends the junction is not consistent with the germline gene, which may arise from a read error. The sample has other DNA sequences that encode this CDR3 too. Written as DNA, the CDR3 is TGTGCTCTTGGTGAACTGTTGCTTCCTAGCCGCATACTGGGGGATACGCGCTCGTACACCGATAAACTCATCTTT. As protein: CALGELLLPSRILGDTRSYTDKLIF. V usage is TRDV1 and J usage is TRDJ1, with 13 nucleotides matching TRDD3. Germline V gives CDR1 TSWWSYY, CDR2 QGS. The CDR3 runs 25 residues.

By proportion, this clone is medium-sized. CDR3 residues: CACDTVSSVRRPEFRTDKLIF. The CDR3 bases are TGTGCCTGTGACACAGTTTCCAGTGTACGAAGACCCGAATTTCGGACCGATAAACTCATCTTT. This chain links TRDV2 with TRDJ1, with no clear D. This CDR3 is built from 21 residues. Germline loops: CDR1 GEAIGNYY, CDR2 EKD. V was cut by 1 base and J by 2 bases, with 31 bases left in between.

By its share, this clone is large. V is TRDV2 and J is TRDJ2; D not certain. The germline CDR1 and CDR2 sequences are GEAIGNYY and EKD. The CDR3 has 17 residues. Trimming shortened V by 1 base and J by 5 bases, and 19 bases separated the two germline ends. The CDR3 loop reads CACDTLLGRGSTAQLFF. The CDR3 DNA sequence: TGTGCCTGTGACACATTATTAGGCCGCGGTTCTACAGCACAACTCTTCTTT.

The chain combines TRDV2 with TRDJ3, with TRDD3 matching 13 bases. J lost 0 bases, V lost 1 base, and 11 bases had no gene match. Germline V gives CDR1 GEAIGNYY, CDR2 EKD. The CDR3 spans 22 residues. CDR3 region: CACDTNSDWGIRSSWDTRQMFF. CDR3 DNA: TGTGCCTGTGACACGAACTCGGACTGGGGGATACGAAGCTCCTGGGACACCCGACAGATGTTTTTC.

This clone is large (0.1 to 1%) in the sample. The chain combines TRDV1 with TRDJ1; 9 bases align to TRDD3. The germline CDR1 and CDR2 sequences are TSWWSYY and QGS. V shed 5 bases, J shed 3 bases, and the junction held 16 bases outside the gene matches. The CDR3 has 18 amino acids. In DNA form, the CDR3 reads TGTGCTCTTGGGAACCATTCCCCTGGGGGATTTCGTTCCGATAAACTCATCTTT. It codes for CALGNHSPGGFRSDKLIF.

The chain carries TRDV2 and TRDJ1; D unresolved. The CDR3 consists of 16 residues. CDR1 and CDR2 (germline): GEAIGNYY, EKD. V lost 1 base and J lost 0, with 14 bases in between. Here the CDR3 DNA reads TGTGCCTGTGACACTGTCGTTGGGAAGTACACCGATAAACTCATCTTT. Amino acid sequence: CACDTVVGKYTDKLIF.

Turning to this clone: The sample holds other DNA sequences that translate to the same CDR3. The chain has TRDV2 and TRDJ1; TRDD3 might be the D (6 bases). CDR1 GEAIGNYY and CDR2 EKD come from the germline V gene. The CDR3 is made up of 17 amino acids. The V end lost 1 base, the J end lost 0 bases, and 17 bases lay between the germline ends. CDR3 sequence reads: CACDTLLGLGYTDKLIF. The CDR3 DNA follows: TGTGCCTGTGACACTTTACTGGGATTGGGATACACCGATAAACTCATCTTT.